Listed below are T cell receptor beta chains from one sample, sequenced in a study of blood T cells in healthy people across ages. MiXCR, run by TCRdb on the 5' RACE reads, gives a single entry per CDR3 protein. The sample has about 780,000 distinct CDR3 sequences, more than 25% seen once; the top ten hold around 3%. This sample was also put to use in a study of T cells of mothers and their children.

Sample: blood. All receptors come from a boy younger than 18 in good health. CDR3s include the opening cysteine and the closing phenylalanine or tryptophan. A D gene is named only where the DNA matches it firmly. Expanded clones get a size class; other rows say once, few or many, or leave the size out.

j_call	v_call	d_call	clone_size	cdr3_nt	cdr3_aa
TRBJ2-4	TRBV7-6	NA	few	TGTGCCAGCAGCCCCTTGGGAAACAGTCCCCTAAACATTCAGTACTTC	CASSPLGNSPLNIQYF
TRBJ1-5	TRBV23-1	TRBD1	NA	TGCGCCAGCAGCCGGACAGGGGAAAATTCGTGTCTAAAGGGTCAGCCCCAGCATTTT	CASSRTGENSCLKGQPQHF
TRBJ2-7	TRBV6-2/TRBV6-3	NA	NA	TGTGCCAGCAGTTGGAAGGGATCGGGCGAGCAGTACTTC	CASSWKGSGEQYF
TRBJ2-7	TRBV28	NA	NA	TGTGCCAGCAGTCCCCTTCCGGGTATCCGGGACTACGAGCAGTACTTC	CASSPLPGIRDYEQYF
TRBJ2-7	TRBV19	NA	few	TGTGCCAGTAGTATAAGTTACCGGAGCTCCTACGAGCAGTACTTC	CASSISYRSSYEQYF
TRBJ2-7	TRBV2	TRBD1	NA	TGTGCCAGCAGTCCCGACAGGGGAGATAACTACGAGCAGTACTTC	CASSPDRGDNYEQYF
TRBJ2-5	TRBV11-2	NA	NA	TGTGCCAGCAGTCAGGGGGGATGGAGCGGGGGCTTTGGGGAGACCCAGTACTTC	CASSQGGWSGGFGETQYF
TRBJ1-3	TRBV12-3/TRBV12-4	NA	few	TGTGCCAGCAGTCGGGACGGAGTAAGCTCTGGAAACACCATATATTTT	CASSRDGVSSGNTIYF
TRBJ1-6	TRBV5-1	NA	NA	TGCGCCAGCAGCCTACACAGGGAGGGTAATTCACCCCTCCACTTT	CASSLHREGNSPLHF
TRBJ1-4	TRBV6-7	NA	few	TGTGCCAGCAGTCCTGACAGAACTAATGAAAAACTGTTTTTT	CASSPDRTNEKLFF
TRBJ1-1	TRBV6-1	TRBD1	NA	TGTGCCAGCAGTGAAGGGTGGACAGGGGGTATGAACACTGAAGCTTTCTTT	CASSEGWTGGMNTEAFF
TRBJ2-2	TRBV29-1	NA	NA	TGCAGCGTTGAGGGGGTTGGCGGGGAGCTGTTTTTT	CSVEGVGGELFF
TRBJ1-4	TRBV14	TRBD1	NA	TGTGCCAGCAGCCCCAGGACAGGGGGCGGAGAAAAACTGTTTTTT	CASSPRTGGGEKLFF
TRBJ1-4	TRBV10-3	NA	NA	TGTGCCATCAGTGAAGGGGGGGACGGTTTTGAAGAAAAACTGTTTTTT	CAISEGGDGFEEKLFF
TRBJ1-2	TRBV10-2	NA	NA	TGCGCCAGCAGTGAGTCGCTTGGGCGGATCTATGGCTACACCTTC	CASSESLGRIYGYTF
TRBJ1-1	TRBV12-3/TRBV12-4	NA	NA	TGTGCCAGCAGTTTCGACAGTCCTATGAACACTGAAGCTTTCTTT	CASSFDSPMNTEAFF
TRBJ2-5	TRBV12-5	NA	few	TGTGCTAGTGGTACCGGGACTTCTCCTGAAGAGACCCAGTACTTC	CASGTGTSPEETQYF
TRBJ1-2	TRBV6-6	TRBD1	NA	TGTGCCAGCAGTTACGGACAGGGGGCGCTTAATGGCTACACCTTC	CASSYGQGALNGYTF
TRBJ2-5	TRBV4-1	TRBD2	NA	TGCGCCAGCAGCCAGCGGGGGGTCGGGGAGACCCAGTACTTC	CASSQRGVGETQYF
TRBJ1-2	TRBV15	NA	few	TGTGCCACCAGCAGAGTCTTTGCAGGCTATGGCTACACCTTC	CATSRVFAGYGYTF
TRBJ2-5	TRBV7-2	NA	NA	TGTGCCAGCAGCTTCACCGGGTCCCAGGGGGAGACCCAGTACTTC	CASSFTGSQGETQYF
TRBJ2-2	TRBV5-1	NA	few	TGCGCCAGCAGCCCCTCGGCAGGTCACACCGGGGAGCTGTTTTTT	CASSPSAGHTGELFF
TRBJ1-2	TRBV6-5	NA	few	TGTGCCAGCACCCCGAGGGGTGGACCTAACTATGGCTACACCTTC	CASTPRGGPNYGYTF
TRBJ2-7	TRBV20-1	NA	once	TGCAGTGGGTCGACAGTAACCTACGAGCAGTACTTC	CSGSTVTYEQYF
TRBJ2-5	TRBV10-2	TRBD2	NA	TGCGCCAGCAGTGTTTCGGGGCGGGGGGGGAAAGAGACCCAGTACTTC	CASSVSGRGGKETQYF
TRBJ1-2	TRBV6-5	NA	NA	TGTGCCAGCAACGGAGTAAGGGGCAGCGGCTACACCTTC	CASNGVRGSGYTF